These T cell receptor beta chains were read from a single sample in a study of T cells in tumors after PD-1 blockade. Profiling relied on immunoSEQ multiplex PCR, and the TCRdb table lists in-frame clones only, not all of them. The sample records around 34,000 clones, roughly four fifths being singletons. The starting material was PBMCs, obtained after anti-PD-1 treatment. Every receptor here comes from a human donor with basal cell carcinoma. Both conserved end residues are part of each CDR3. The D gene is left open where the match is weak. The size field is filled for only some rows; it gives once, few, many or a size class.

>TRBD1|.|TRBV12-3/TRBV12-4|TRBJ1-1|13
TGTGCCAGCACTCAAAGTACAGGGGGCGCGGCTTTCTTT
CASTQSTGGAAFF
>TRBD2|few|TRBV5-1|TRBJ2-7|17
TGCGCCAGCAGCTTCGGAGCGGGAGTCTCCGGTGCCTACGAGCAGTACTTC
CASSFGAGVSGAYEQYF
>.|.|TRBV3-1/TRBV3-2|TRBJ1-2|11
TGTGCCAGCAGCCAAGATTCCGGCTACACCTTC
CASSQDSGYTF
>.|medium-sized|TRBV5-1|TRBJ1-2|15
TGCGCCAGCAGCCCCAGTTCCCTAATAGTCTATGGCTACACCTTC
CASSPSSLIVYGYTF
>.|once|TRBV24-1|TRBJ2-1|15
TGTGCCACCAGTGATCCTCGGGGGAGATCGGCTGAGCAGTTCTTC
CATSDPRGRSAEQFF
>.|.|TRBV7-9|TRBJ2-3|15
TGTGCCAGCAGTTGGGGGTCAGGCGGCACAGATACGCAGTATTTT
CASSWGSGGTDTQYF
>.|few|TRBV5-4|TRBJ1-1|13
TGTGCCAGCAGGTTGAACAGGGACACTGAAGCTTTCTTT
CASRLNRDTEAFF
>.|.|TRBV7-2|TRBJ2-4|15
TGTGCCAGCAGCTTAGGGTCCGGGAAGGGTAACATTCAGTACTTC
CASSLGSGKGNIQYF
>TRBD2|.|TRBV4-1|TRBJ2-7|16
TGCGTCAGCAGCCAAGCGGGGGCCCCGTCGATTACCGAGCAGTACTTC
CVSSQAGAPSITEQYF
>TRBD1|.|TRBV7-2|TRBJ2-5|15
TGTGCCAGCAGCTTAGCGGGACAGGCCCAAGAGACCCAGTACTTC
CASSLAGQAQETQYF
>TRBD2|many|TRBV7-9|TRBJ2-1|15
TGTGCCAGCAGCCCCCATGGACTAGAAACGGATGAGCAGTTCTTC
CASSPHGLETDEQFF
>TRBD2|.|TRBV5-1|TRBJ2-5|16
TGCGCCAGCAGCTTCGCGGCTAGCGGGGGGGCGGAGACCCAGTACTTC
CASSFAASGGAETQYF
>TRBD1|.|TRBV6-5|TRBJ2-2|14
TGTGCCAGCAATAAGCCAGGGGGCAACGGGGAGCTGTTTTTT
CASNKPGGNGELFF
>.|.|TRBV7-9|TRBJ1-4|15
TGTGCCAGCATCGACCCGGGTGCAACTAATGAAAAACTGTTTTTT
CASIDPGATNEKLFF
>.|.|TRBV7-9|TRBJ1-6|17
TGTGCCAGCAGCTTAGTACCTCTCGGGTGGGGGGTTTCACCCCTCCACTTT
CASSLVPLGWGVSPLHF
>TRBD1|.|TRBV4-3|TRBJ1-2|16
TGCGCCAGCAGCCAAGATAAGACAGGGGGCCACTATGGCTACACCTTC
CASSQDKTGGHYGYTF
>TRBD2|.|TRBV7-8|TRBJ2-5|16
TGTGCCAGCAGCTTAGAGACTAGCGGGAGGGGAGAGACCCAGTACTTC
CASSLETSGRGETQYF
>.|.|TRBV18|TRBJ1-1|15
TGTGCCAGCTTAGGTGGTCCCGAGAGGAACACTGAAGCTTTCTTT
CASLGGPERNTEAFF
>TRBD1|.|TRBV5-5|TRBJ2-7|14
TGTGCCAGCAGCCCGGGACAGGGGAATGACGAGCAGTACTTC
CASSPGQGNDEQYF
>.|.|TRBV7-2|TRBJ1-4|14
TGTGCCAGCAGCCCGGAGGGCGCTAATGAAAAACTGTTTTTT
CASSPEGANEKLFF
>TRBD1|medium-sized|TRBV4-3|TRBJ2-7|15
TGCGCCAGCAGCCAAGATTGGGGACAGATCTACGAGCAGTACTTC
CASSQDWGQIYEQYF
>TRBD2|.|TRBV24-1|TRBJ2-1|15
TGTGCCACCACCCGGACTAGCGGGAAATCGAGTGAGCAGTTCTTC
CATTRTSGKSSEQFF
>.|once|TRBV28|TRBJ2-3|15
TGTGCCAGCATCTCATGGGAGAAAACCACAGATACGCAGTATTTT
CASISWEKTTDTQYF
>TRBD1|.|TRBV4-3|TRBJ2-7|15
TGCGCCAGCAGCCAAGATCAGGGACAGGGAGACGAGCAGTACTTC
CASSQDQGQGDEQYF
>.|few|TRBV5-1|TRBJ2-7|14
TGCGCCAGCAGCAATCTAGGGGGGAACTACGAGCAGTACTTC
CASSNLGGNYEQYF
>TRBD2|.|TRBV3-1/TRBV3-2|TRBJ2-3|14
TGTGCCAGCAGCCAACGACTAGCTAGGGATACGCAGTATTTT
CASSQRLARDTQYF
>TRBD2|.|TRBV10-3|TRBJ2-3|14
TGTGCCATCAGCGGGGGGGCCACAGAAGGTACGCAGTATTTT
CAISGGATEGTQYF
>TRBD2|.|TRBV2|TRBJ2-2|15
TGTGCCAGCAAAAATCGGGAGGTGGTGACCGGGGAGCTGTTTTTT
CASKNREVVTGELFF
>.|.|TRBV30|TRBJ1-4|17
TGTGCCTGGAGTGAAGGGGGACTCCCTGCAACTAATGAAAAACTGTTTTTT
CAWSEGGLPATNEKLFF
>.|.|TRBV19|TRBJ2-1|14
TGTGCCAGTAGTATCTTAGGGGGGCTCAATGAGCAGTTCTTC
CASSILGGLNEQFF
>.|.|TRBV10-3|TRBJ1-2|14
TGTGCCATCAGTGAATCCTCGGGGGTTCCCGGCTACACCTTC
CAISESSGVPGYTF
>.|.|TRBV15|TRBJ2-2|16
TGTGCCACCAGCAGAGATAGAGCCAGCAACACCGGGGAGCTGTTTTTT
CATSRDRASNTGELFF
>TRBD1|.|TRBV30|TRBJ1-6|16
TGTGCCTGGAGTGTCCTAGCAGGGACAGGGTCGACGGCCCTCCACTTT
CAWSVLAGTGSTALHF
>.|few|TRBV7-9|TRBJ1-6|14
TGTGCCAGCAGCTTAGGGGCAGATAATTCACCCCTCCACTTT
CASSLGADNSPLHF
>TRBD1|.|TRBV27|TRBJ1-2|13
TGTGCCAGCAGTTTATCCGGGACAGCTGGCTACACCTTC
CASSLSGTAGYTF
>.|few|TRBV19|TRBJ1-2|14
TGTGCCAGTAGTGTTTGGGGGCTTAACTATGGCTACACCTTC
CASSVWGLNYGYTF
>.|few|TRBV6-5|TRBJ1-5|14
TGTGCCAGCAGTATCCGTCCCCCCAATCAGCCCCAGCATTTT
CASSIRPPNQPQHF
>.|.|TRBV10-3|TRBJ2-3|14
TGTGCCATCAGTGGAGGCGAGATCACAGATACGCAGTATTTT
CAISGGEITDTQYF
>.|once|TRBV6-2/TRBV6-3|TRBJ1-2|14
TGTGCCAGCAGTTCCCGCGTGGGGAACTATGGCTACACCTTC
CASSSRVGNYGYTF
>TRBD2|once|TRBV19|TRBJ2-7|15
TGTGCCAGTAGTGTTGCTAGCGGGAGCTCCTACGAGCAGTACTTC
CASSVASGSSYEQYF
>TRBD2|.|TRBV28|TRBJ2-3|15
TGTGCCAGCTCGCTAGCGGGAGGTCGCACAGATACGCAGTATTTT
CASSLAGGRTDTQYF
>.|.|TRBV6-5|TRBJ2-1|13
TGTGCCAGCAACGGGCCCCGAGGGAATGAGCAGTTCTTC
CASNGPRGNEQFF
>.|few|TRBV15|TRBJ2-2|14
TGTGCCACCAGCCTCGGGGGGAACACCGGGGAGCTGTTTTTT
CATSLGGNTGELFF
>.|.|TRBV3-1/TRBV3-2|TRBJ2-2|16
TGTGCCAGCAGCCAGTTCGGGACTCTTGACACCGGGGAGCTGTTTTTT
CASSQFGTLDTGELFF
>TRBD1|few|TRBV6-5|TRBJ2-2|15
TGTGCCAGCAGTTTCGACAGGGGCGGCACCGGGGAGCTGTTTTTT
CASSFDRGGTGELFF